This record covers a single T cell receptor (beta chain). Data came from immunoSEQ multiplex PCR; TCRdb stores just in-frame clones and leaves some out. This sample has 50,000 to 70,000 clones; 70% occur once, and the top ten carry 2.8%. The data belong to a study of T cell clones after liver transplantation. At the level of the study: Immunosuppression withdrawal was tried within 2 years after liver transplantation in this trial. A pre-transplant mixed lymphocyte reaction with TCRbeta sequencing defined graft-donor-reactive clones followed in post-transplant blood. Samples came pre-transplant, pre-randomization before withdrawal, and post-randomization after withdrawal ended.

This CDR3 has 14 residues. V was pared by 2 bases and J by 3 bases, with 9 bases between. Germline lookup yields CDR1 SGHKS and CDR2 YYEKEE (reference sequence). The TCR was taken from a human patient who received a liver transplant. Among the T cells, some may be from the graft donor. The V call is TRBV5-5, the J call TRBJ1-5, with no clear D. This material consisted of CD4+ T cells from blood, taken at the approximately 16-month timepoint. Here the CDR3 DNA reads TGTGCCAGCAGCTTCGGAGAGATCAATCAGCCCCAGCATTTT. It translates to CASSFGEINQPQHF. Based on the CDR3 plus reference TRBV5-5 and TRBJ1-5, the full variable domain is DAGVTQSPTHLIKTRGQQVTLRCSPISGHKSVSWYQQVLGQGPQFIFQYYEKEERGRGNFPDRFSARQFPNYSSELNVNALLLGDSALYLCASSFGEINQPQHFGDGTRLSIL.